Described below is a single T cell receptor beta chain sequence and its context. Antigen unknown. The same CDR3 also results from other DNA sequences found in this sample. This entry belongs to a study of T cell responses to AZD1222 COVID-19 vaccine. Here immunoSEQ multiplex PCR was the method, and the copy in TCRdb shows in-frame clones only, minus some. The repertoire holds 150,000 or so clones, with more than 75% as singletons. The J segment lost 4 bases and the V segment lost 3 bases, leaving 3 bases of the junction unmatched. Germline CDR1 LNHDA, CDR2 SQIVND (reference sequence). This CDR3 region has 14 residues. Findings of the study overall: CD4 TCRs associated with vaccination spanned spike, dominating at 160-218 and 743-854. Targets within unmutated variant regions were reportedly found for nearly half of spike-specific TCRs. Donors were chiefly white British, with a greater number of females, and clonal diversity was perhaps underestimated. Among AZD1222 vaccinees, only five to seven were seropositive at baseline.

The sequence was collected from an adult who received the AZD1222 COVID-19 vaccine. The sample here was peripheral blood, taken 28 days after the second AZD1222 dose. The chain couples TRBV19 to TRBJ2-3, with TRBD1 matching 8 bases. CDR3 nucleotide sequence: TGTGCCAGTAGTATTACAGGGGGTTCAGATACGCAGTATTTT. It codes for CASSITGGSDTQYF. The full variable domain, rest sourced from reference TRBV19 and TRBJ2-3, is DGGITQSPKYLFRKEGQNVTLSCEQNLNHDAMYWYRQDPGQGLRLIYYSQIVNDFQKGDIAEGYSVSREKKESFPLTVTSAQKNPTAFYLCASSITGGSDTQYFGPGTRLTVL.